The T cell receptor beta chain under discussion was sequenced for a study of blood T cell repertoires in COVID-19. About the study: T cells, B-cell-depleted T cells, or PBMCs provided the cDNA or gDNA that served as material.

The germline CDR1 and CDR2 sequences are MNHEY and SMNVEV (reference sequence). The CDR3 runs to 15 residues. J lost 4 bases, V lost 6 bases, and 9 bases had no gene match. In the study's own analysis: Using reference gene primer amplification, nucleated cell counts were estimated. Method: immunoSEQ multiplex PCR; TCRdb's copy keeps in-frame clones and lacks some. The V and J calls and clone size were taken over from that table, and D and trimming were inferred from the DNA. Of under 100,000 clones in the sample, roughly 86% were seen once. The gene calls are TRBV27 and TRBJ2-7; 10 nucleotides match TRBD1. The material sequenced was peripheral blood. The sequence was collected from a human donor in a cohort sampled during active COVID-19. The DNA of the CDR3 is TGTGCCAGCAGCTTTACCCCGGGACAGGGGTACGAGCAGTACTTC. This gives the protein CASSFTPGQGYEQYF.